This TCR beta chain was identified in a study of blood T cell repertoires in COVID-19. The wider study: Samples of COVID-19 (acute and convalescent) were obtained from the United States, Italy and Spain. In each case, the material was cDNA or gDNA derived from T cells, B-cell-depleted T cells, or PBMCs.

V dropped 4 bases and J dropped 1 base, with 7 bases sitting between them. CDR1 is MNHEY and CDR2 is SVGEGT in the germline V gene. The CDR3 runs 13 residues. Only in-frame clones appear in the TCRdb table, and some are missing; sequencing was by immunoSEQ multiplex PCR. The table includes approximately 71,000 clones, 90% detected once. The chain has TRBV6-2 or TRBV6-3 and TRBJ1-2; tentative D call: TRBD1 (6 bases). The specimen was peripheral blood. The source of this sequence is a woman under 30 with acute or convalescent COVID-19. In DNA, the CDR3 is TGTGCCAGCAGTTTACAGGGTAACTATGGCTACACCTTC. Protein product: CASSLQGNYGYTF.